The next 31 T cell receptor beta chains were all read from a single sample in a study of T-cell memory formation after mild COVID-19. TCRdb used MiXCR to reprocess the 5' RACE reads, holding one entry per CDR3 protein. The data contain some 600,000 distinct CDR3 sequences, roughly a sixth of them seen just once; the ten biggest clones take up approximately 8.1%. The sequenced material came from PBMCs or a T cell subset sorted from them (not recorded which). All receptors come from an adult woman who had mild COVID-19 (a few samples of this study predate the infection). Cell type and time point are not known.

The V and J genes are TRBV7-9 and TRBJ1-6; D remains ambiguous. The CDR3 runs 15 residues. Looked up from germline, CDR1 is SEHNR and CDR2 is FQNEAQ (reference sequence). Trimming took off 2 bases at V and 7 bases at J, with 12 bases between the two ends. CDR3: CASSLWTETNSPLHF. The CDR3 coding sequence is TGTGCCAGCAGCTTATGGACTGAAACAAATTCACCCCTCCACTTT.

This clonotype was seen ten or more times. The chain has TRBV7-2 and TRBJ2-7, with 12 bases lining up with TRBD2. The germline V gene encodes CDR1 SGHTA and CDR2 FQGNSA. There are 16 residues in the CDR3. With 1 base clipped from V and 6 bases from J, the junction kept 7 bases outside the gene matches. The CDR3 sequence: CASSLVGLAGGPEQYF. CDR3 bases: TGTGCCAGCAGCTTAGTCGGGCTAGCGGGAGGGCCCGAGCAGTACTTC.

V usage is TRBV20-1 and J usage is TRBJ1-2; a weak D match, TRBD1 (6 bases). The V end lost 6 bases, the J end lost 5 bases, and 10 bases lay between the germline ends. The CDR3 is 11 residues long. Looked up from germline, CDR1 is DFQATT and CDR2 is SNEGSKA (reference sequence). The chain's CDR3 is CSALGQYGYTF. The CDR3, as DNA: TGCAGTGCCCTTGGACAGTATGGCTACACCTTC.

The table lists this clonotype with a few counts. The chain is built from TRBV7-9 and TRBJ2-7; possible D gene TRBD1, 6 bases. The germline V gene encodes CDR1 SEHNR and CDR2 FQNEAQ (reference sequence). Trimming took off 4 bases at V and 6 bases at J, with 25 bases between the two ends. The CDR3 is 17 amino acids. The CDR3 protein is CASSSDPGHLLLPEQYF. DNA of the CDR3: TGTGCCAGCAGCTCCGATCCGGGACACCTTTTGCTTCCCGAGCAGTACTTC. Using reference TRBV7-9 and TRBJ2-7 for the parts outside the CDR3, the full variable domain is DTGVSQNPRHKITKRGQNVTFRCDPISEHNRLYWYRQTLGQGPEFLTYFQNEAQLEKSRLLSDRFSAERPKGSFSTLEIQRTEQGDSAMYLCASSSDPGHLLLPEQYFGPGTRLTVT.

This chain links TRBV19 with TRBJ2-7; TRBD2 is a possible D gene (5 bases). V gave up 1 base and J gave up 9 bases, with 7 bases separating them. CDR1 is LNHDA, CDR2 SQIVND, per germline (reference sequence). This CDR3 has 11 amino acids. CDR3 nucleotide sequence: TGTGCCAGTAGTATAGGAGGGCTGCAGTACTTC. Protein sequence: CASSIGGLQYF. Drawing the rest from reference TRBV19 and TRBJ2-7, the complete variable domain is DGGITQSPKYLFRKEGQNVTLSCEQNLNHDAMYWYRQDPGQGLRLIYYSQIVNDFQKGDIAEGYSVSREKKESFPLTVTSAQKNPTAFYLCASSIGGLQYFGPGTRLTVT.

This clonotype was counted once. V usage is TRBV20-1 and J usage is TRBJ1-2; 7 nucleotides agree with TRBD1. Germline lookup yields CDR1 DFQATT and CDR2 SNEGSKA (reference sequence). V gave up 0 bases and J gave up 4 bases; unmatched junction bases: 5. CDR3 length equals 14 residues. CDR3 sequence reads: CSARDRKGAYGYTF. As DNA, the CDR3 is TGCAGTGCTAGAGATCGTAAGGGGGCCTATGGCTACACCTTC.

The rearrangement uses TRBV20-1 and TRBJ2-1; D is ambiguous. With 6 bases removed from V and 2 bases from J, the gap between germline ends came to 8 bases. The germline gives CDR1 DFQATT, CDR2 SNEGSKA (reference sequence). This CDR3 is built from 12 residues. CDR3 region: CSAPQTYNEQFF. The CDR3 bases are TGCAGTGCCCCGCAGACCTACAATGAGCAGTTCTTC.

This clonotype was seen a few times. The chain has TRBV6-2 or TRBV6-3 and TRBJ2-1; D remains ambiguous. The CDR3 extends over 12 amino acids. The germline V and J ends were trimmed by 2 bases and 5 bases, with 4 bases remaining between them. Germline V gene lookup returns CDR1 MNHEY and CDR2 SVGEGT. CDR3 nucleotides: TGTGCCAGCAGTTACCCGAACAATGAGCAGTTCTTC. This encodes CASSYPNNEQFF.

This clonotype has a handful of counts. The chain combines TRBV7-9 with TRBJ1-6, with a tentative D call TRBD1 (6 bases). V was cut by 1 base and J by 2 bases, with 9 bases left in between. The germline V gene encodes CDR1 SEHNR and CDR2 FQNEAQ (reference sequence). This CDR3 comprises 16 residues. CDR3 nucleotides: TGTGCCAGCAGCTTAGAGGGGGAAACCTATAATTCACCCCTCCACTTT. Translated, it gives CASSLEGETYNSPLHF.

Many counts were recorded for this clonotype. The V gene is TRBV7-6, the J gene TRBJ1-2; D unclear. Trimming removed 5 bases from V and 2 bases from J, with 12 bases in between. CDR3 length: 14 residues. CDR1 is SGHVS and CDR2 is FNYEAQ in the germline V gene. The DNA for the CDR3 is TGTGCCAGCAGCCCCCAAACAGCCAACTATGGCTACACCTTC. Residues: CASSPQTANYGYTF.

J is TRBJ2-1 and V is TRBV4-2; D remains ambiguous. V was clipped by 1 base and J by 3 bases, with 13 bases between them. The germline CDR1 and CDR2 sequences are LGHNA and YNFKEQ. CDR3 length: 16 amino acids. The chain's CDR3 is CASSQVDGLNYNEQFF. Written as DNA, the CDR3 is TGTGCCAGCAGCCAAGTCGATGGGCTGAACTACAATGAGCAGTTCTTC.

CDR3 coding DNA: TGTGCCAGCAGTTACCGGGCTAGCCCTAACACCGGGGAGCTGTTTTTT. Translated: CASSYRASPNTGELFF. The V and J genes are TRBV6-2 or TRBV6-3 and TRBJ2-2; D possibly corresponds to TRBD2 (5 bases). The length of the CDR3 is 16 residues. Germline V lookup: CDR1 MNHEY, CDR2 SVGEGT. V was trimmed by 2 bases and J by 2 bases, leaving 12 bases between them.

This clonotype has just a few counts. The CDR3 here is CASSFGQGKETQYF. The CDR3 nucleotides are TGTGCCAGCAGTTTCGGACAGGGCAAAGAGACCCAGTACTTC. The rearrangement uses TRBV12-3 or TRBV12-4 and TRBJ2-5; 8 nucleotides match TRBD1. The CDR3 is 14 residues long. Trimming cost V 3 bases and J 3 bases; bases outside gene matches: 3.

This clonotype was detected only a few times. Written as DNA, the CDR3 is TGTGCCAGTAGTATTGGGGGGAGCGTACAGCCCCAGCATTTT. This codes for CASSIGGSVQPQHF. The J gene is TRBJ1-5, the V gene TRBV19; D may be TRBD1 (5 bases). V lost 3 bases and J 7 bases, leaving 13 bases between the germline ends. Germline assignment: CDR1 LNHDA and CDR2 SQIVND (reference sequence). The CDR3 is 14 residues long.

This chain uses TRBV30 with TRBJ2-7; TRBD1 is a possible D gene (6 bases). The length of the CDR3 is 16 residues. In germline, CDR1 is GTSNPN, CDR2 SVGIG (reference sequence). V was clipped by 3 bases and J by 0 bases, with 18 bases between them. The CDR3 sequence is CAWRGTGTKGSYEQYF. The CDR3, as DNA: TGTGCCTGGAGAGGCACCGGGACAAAGGGCTCCTACGAGCAGTACTTC.

On this clonotype itself: A much larger clone is a single base away; this may be a read error. The V call is TRBV5-1, the J call TRBJ2-1; a possible D gene is TRBD2 (5 bases). Germline V CDR1 and CDR2: SGHRS, YFSETQ. The CDR3 is 14 residues long. V lost 0 bases, J lost 8 bases, and 12 bases lay in between. The CDR3: CASSLVSPGDEQFF. CDR3 nucleotide sequence: TGCGCCAGCAGCTTGGTGAGTCCCGGGGATGAGCAGTTCTTC. Together with reference TRBV5-1 and TRBJ2-1, the CDR3 gives the full variable domain: KAGVTQTPRYLIKTRGQQVTLSCSPISGHRSVSWYQQTPGQGLQFLFEYFSETQRNKGNFPGRFSGRQFSNSRSEMNVSTLELGDSALYLCASSLVSPGDEQFFGPGTRLTVL.

This clonotype was found a few times. This chain connects TRBV25-1 to TRBJ1-4, with D unclear. V lost 2 bases and J 8 bases, leaving 15 bases between the germline ends. CDR3 length: 15 residues. Germline assignment: CDR1 MGHDK and CDR2 SYGVNS. CDR3 bases: TGTGCCAGCAGTGAAGTAATCGGGATCCACGAAAAACTGTTTTTT. It encodes CASSEVIGIHEKLFF.

This clonotype has more than one count but fewer than ten. The chain employs TRBV11-2 and TRBJ1-1, with D unresolved. V lost 2 bases and J lost 0, with 7 bases in between. There are 14 residues in the CDR3. In germline, CDR1 is SGHAT, CDR2 FQNNGV. The CDR3 sequence is CASSLKGMNTEAFF. The CDR3 nucleotides read TGTGCCAGCAGCTTAAAGGGAATGAACACTGAAGCTTTCTTT.

In this sample, this clonotype turned up a few times. The chain is built from TRBV29-1 and TRBJ1-2, with D maybe TRBD1 (6 bases). V lost 6 bases and J lost 8, with 16 bases in between. The CDR3 contains 12 residues. Germline CDR1 is SQVTM and CDR2 is ANQGSEA. This CDR3 is CSVHGQFGGYTF. The CDR3 coding sequence is TGCAGCGTCCACGGACAGTTTGGAGGCTACACCTTC.

This clonotype was counted only a few times. V is TRBV7-6 and J is TRBJ2-1, with D possibly TRBD2 on 5 matching bases. V gave up 1 base and J gave up 5 bases, with 18 bases separating them. The CDR3 is 17 amino acids. The germline gives CDR1 SGHVS, CDR2 FNYEAQ. CDR3 region: CASSLGGRLLINNEQFF. For the CDR3, the DNA is TGTGCCAGCAGCTTAGGTGGGCGACTACTTATCAACAATGAGCAGTTCTTC.

This clonotype was detected a few times. The chain employs TRBV11-2 and TRBJ2-4; D is perhaps TRBD1 or TRBD2 (5 bases each). CDR1 is SGHAT, CDR2 FQNNGV, per germline. This CDR3 is 15 amino acids long. V was cut by 6 bases and J by 10 bases, with 22 bases left in between. CDR3 nucleotides: TGTGCCAGCAGGGAAGCAGGGACCCCGGAGAGGATTCAGTACTTC. Translation gives CASREAGTPERIQYF.

The chain carries TRBV29-1 and TRBJ2-5, with a weak D call TRBD1 (5 bases). V was cut by 1 base and J by 5 bases, with 11 bases left in between. CDR3 size: 13 residues. The germline V gene has CDR1 SQVTM and CDR2 ANQGSEA. CDR3 region: CSVEVNAGETQYF. For the CDR3, the DNA is TGCAGCGTTGAAGTCAATGCAGGGGAGACCCAGTACTTC.

This chain joins TRBV6-2 or TRBV6-3 and TRBJ1-1; D is ambiguous. This CDR3 contains 17 residues. Germline CDR1 MNHEY, CDR2 SVGEGT. Trimming stripped 2 bases from V and 4 bases from J, with 20 bases between. The CDR3 DNA sequence: TGTGCCAGCAGTTACCCCCCTACCCGATCTTTCCTCACTGAAGCTTTCTTT. This sequence encodes CASSYPPTRSFLTEAFF.

This clonotype was picked up one time. V gene TRBV5-1 combines with J gene TRBJ1-2; 9 bases fit TRBD1. Trimming removed 5 bases from V and 7 bases from J; junction bases left unmatched: 12. The CDR3 extends over 15 amino acids. Germline assignment: CDR1 SGHRS and CDR2 YFSETQ. CDR3 DNA sequence: TGCGCCAGCAGTTCCGAGGACAGGGGCTGGGGTGGCTACACCTTC. Translating it yields CASSSEDRGWGGYTF.

This clonotype appeared a few times. This chain connects TRBV29-1 to TRBJ2-1, with TRBD2 identical over 7 bases. From germline, CDR1 is SQVTM and CDR2 ANQGSEA. The V gene end was trimmed by 3 bases and the J gene end by 10 bases; junction bases not matched to a gene: 18. The CDR3 runs to 16 residues. For the CDR3, the DNA is TGCAGCGTTGACCCCTCAGTGGGGGTAGCGGGCCCCGAGCAGTTCTTC. It encodes CSVDPSVGVAGPEQFF.

Here the CDR3 DNA reads TGTGCCACCGAGGCTGCATCCGTAATCAACACCGGGGAGCTGTTTTTT. It codes for CATEAASVINTGELFF. The chain uses TRBV10-3 and TRBJ2-2, with no clear D. The CDR3 length is 16 residues. V was clipped by 10 bases and J by 2 bases, with 20 bases between them. From germline, CDR1 is ENHRY and CDR2 SYGVKD.

This clonotype was observed a handful of times. The chain couples TRBV29-1 to TRBJ2-3, with D perhaps TRBD1 (6 bases). This CDR3 has 14 amino acids. CDR1 and CDR2 from the germline V gene are SQVTM and ANQGSEA. V lost 4 bases and J lost 4, with 15 bases in between. CDR3 in amino acids: CSVARARQADTQYF. CDR3 DNA sequence: TGCAGCGTTGCCAGGGCAAGACAGGCAGATACGCAGTATTTT.

This clonotype was seen more than once but under ten times. This rearrangement joins TRBV5-1 to TRBJ2-7; D is ambiguous. The CDR3 extends over 13 amino acids. CDR1 and CDR2 (germline): SGHRS, YFSETQ. The germline V and J ends were trimmed by 5 bases and 2 bases, with 11 bases remaining between them. CDR3 sequence: CASSGQNPYEQYF. As DNA, the CDR3 is TGCGCCAGCAGTGGCCAGAATCCCTACGAGCAGTACTTC.

This clonotype was counted only a few times. The V gene is TRBV7-9, the J gene TRBJ2-1; perhaps D is TRBD1 or TRBD2 (5 bases each). CDR1 is SEHNR, CDR2 FQNEAQ, per germline (reference sequence). The CDR3 totals 14 residues. Trimming cost V 11 bases and J 2 bases, with 16 bases left between them. The CDR3 sequence is CAGGMTDTYNEQFF. Written as DNA, the CDR3 is TGTGCCGGGGGTATGACTGATACCTACAATGAGCAGTTCTTC.

The chain links TRBV5-1 to TRBJ2-7, with 7 bases fitting TRBD1. The CDR3 extends over 14 amino acids. Germline trimming cut 6 bases from V and 4 bases from J; bases unmatched to any gene: 10. Per germline, CDR1 SGHRS and CDR2 YFSETQ. The CDR3 nucleotides read TGCGCCAGCACCTACGGGACAGCCGTTTACGAGCAGTACTTC. The encoded protein is CASTYGTAVYEQYF.

This clonotype was observed at least ten times. The genes are TRBV18 and TRBJ1-2, with D maybe TRBD1 (5 bases). Deletions cut 5 bases from V and 5 bases from J, with 6 bases between. The CDR3 contains 11 residues. CDR1 is KGHSH, CDR2 LQKENI, per germline. DNA of the CDR3: TGTGCCAGCTCAAGACAGTATGGCTACACCTTC. This sequence encodes CASSRQYGYTF.